Listed here are 10 T cell receptor beta chains from one sample, sequenced in a study of blood T cell repertoires in COVID-19. Libraries were prepared by immunoSEQ multiplex PCR; TCRdb keeps only in-frame clonotypes and omits some of them. The data contain roughly 100,000 clones, approximately 90% of them seen just once; the ten biggest clones take up over 2%. The material sequenced was peripheral blood. Receptor source: a man aged 50 or older with active COVID-19.

The rearrangement links TRBV9 to TRBJ1-2, with 11 bases aligning to TRBD1. Germline V gene sequence: CDR1 SGDLS, CDR2 YYNGEE. J lost 6 bases, V lost 2 bases, and 3 bases had no gene match. CDR3 length: 14 amino acids. The CDR3 DNA follows: TGTGCCAGCAGCGTCAGGGGACAGGGGGATGGCTACACCTTC. Translated, it gives CASSVRGQGDGYTF.

The chain is built from TRBV6-5 and TRBJ2-7; TRBD1 matches at 7 bases. The CDR3 is 14 residues long. With 6 bases clipped from V and 2 bases from J, the junction kept 7 bases outside the gene matches. CDR1 MNHEY and CDR2 SVGAGI come from the germline V gene. The chain's CDR3 is CASRTGKGPYEQYF. For the CDR3, the DNA is TGTGCCAGCAGGACAGGGAAGGGGCCCTACGAGCAGTACTTC.

The DNA of the CDR3 is TGTGCCAGCAGTTTGGACAGGAGAGAGCAGTACTTC. This gives the protein CASSLDRREQYF. The rearrangement joins TRBV2 to TRBJ2-7; 7 bases are a match to TRBD1. CDR3 length: 12 amino acids. Per germline, CDR1 SNHLY and CDR2 FYNNEI. With V trimmed by 5 bases and J by 7 bases, 5 bases remained unmatched. Full variable domain (remainder filled in from reference TRBV2 and TRBJ2-7): EPEVTQTPSHQVTQMGQEVILRCVPISNHLYFYWYRQILGQKVEFLVSFYNNEISEKSEIFDDQFSVERPDGSNFTLKIRSTKLEDSAMYFCASSLDRREQYFGPGTRLTVT.

This clone has a single count. The chain employs TRBV9 and TRBJ1-1, with a weak D call TRBD1 (5 bases). Germline values: CDR1 SGDLS, CDR2 YYNGEE. V lost 4 bases, J lost 4 bases, and 17 bases lay in between. CDR3 size: 15 residues. CDR3 loop: CASSPSGGYGTEAFF. In DNA, the CDR3 is TGTGCCAGCAGCCCGAGCGGGGGTTACGGCACTGAAGCTTTCTTT.

The rearrangement uses TRBV18 and TRBJ1-1; unclear D gene. The CDR3 is 14 amino acids. Trimming removed 1 base from V and 5 bases from J, with 11 bases in between. Germline loops: CDR1 KGHSH, CDR2 LQKENI. CDR3 bases: TGTGCCAGCTCACCACAGATTTATAGTACTGAAGCTTTCTTT. This translates into CASSPQIYSTEAFF.

The J gene is TRBJ1-1, the V gene TRBV7-8; no firm D call. The V end was cut by 4 bases, the J end by 0 bases, with 9 bases between. CDR1 and CDR2 (germline): SGHVS, FQNEAQ. The CDR3 is made up of 14 amino acids. The CDR3 DNA reads as TGTGCCAGCAGCTACTATAACGTGAACACTGAAGCTTTCTTT. It yields the protein CASSYYNVNTEAFF. The full variable domain, rest sourced from reference TRBV7-8 and TRBJ1-1, is GAGVSQSPRYKVAKRGQDVALRCDPISGHVSLFWYQQALGQGPEFLTYFQNEAQLDKSGLPSDRFFAERPEGSVSTLKIQRTQQEDSAVYLCASSYYNVNTEAFFGQGTRLTVV.

The V and J genes are TRBV10-3 and TRBJ2-3; 12 bases match TRBD1. Unmatched junction bases numbered 5, after V lost 6 bases and J lost 4 bases. The CDR3 runs to 15 residues. Germline assignment: CDR1 ENHRY and CDR2 SYGVKD. The CDR3 coding sequence is TGTGCCATCAGAGTCCGGGACAGGGGGCCAGATACGCAGTATTTT. Its protein is CAIRVRDRGPDTQYF.

The rearrangement joins TRBV5-1 to TRBJ2-7, with TRBD1 matching over 8 bases. Trimming at V came to 0 bases and at J to 5 bases, leaving 7 bases not matched to a gene. CDR3 length: 15 residues. CDR1 and CDR2 (germline): SGHRS, YFSETQ. CDR3 loop: CASSLAGTGTNEQYF. CDR3 nucleotides: TGCGCCAGCAGCTTGGCCGGGACAGGAACGAACGAGCAGTACTTC. Using reference TRBV5-1 and TRBJ2-7 for the parts outside the CDR3, the full variable domain is KAGVTQTPRYLIKTRGQQVTLSCSPISGHRSVSWYQQTPGQGLQFLFEYFSETQRNKGNFPGRFSGRQFSNSRSEMNVSTLELGDSALYLCASSLAGTGTNEQYFGPGTRLTVT.

The V call is TRBV19, the J call TRBJ2-5, with 7 bases identical to TRBD1. The CDR3 sequence is 15 residues long. CDR1 and CDR2 from the germline V gene are LNHDA and SQIVND (reference sequence). The V gene end was trimmed by 7 bases and the J gene end by 5 bases; junction bases not matched to a gene: 13. CDR3 nucleotides: TGTGCCAGTAACGATAGGGGGCGCGTCACGGAGACCCAGTACTTC. Amino acids: CASNDRGRVTETQYF. The whole variable domain, remainder taken from reference TRBV19 and TRBJ2-5, is DGGITQSPKYLFRKEGQNVTLSCEQNLNHDAMYWYRQDPGQGLRLIYYSQIVNDFQKGDIAEGYSVSREKKESFPLTVTSAQKNPTAFYLCASNDRGRVTETQYFGPGTRLLVL.

V and J are TRBV2 and TRBJ1-5; D call uncertain. The CDR3 is 13 amino acids. Between the trimmed V and J ends, which lost 5 bases and 4 bases, there was a span of 9 bases. CDR1 and CDR2 (germline): SNHLY, FYNNEI. The chain's CDR3 is CASSRRTNQPQHF. CDR3 DNA sequence: TGTGCCAGCAGTCGGAGAACGAATCAGCCCCAGCATTTT. The full variable domain, its missing parts supplied by reference TRBV2 and TRBJ1-5, is EPEVTQTPSHQVTQMGQEVILRCVPISNHLYFYWYRQILGQKVEFLVSFYNNEISEKSEIFDDQFSVERPDGSNFTLKIRSTKLEDSAMYFCASSRRTNQPQHFGDGTRLSIL.